The clone carrying this T cell receptor beta chain was detected many times. Its antigen is still unknown. The data were taken from a study of T-cell reconstitution after alpha-beta-depleted transplantation in children. Overall study findings and caveats: For some patients, TCRbeta diversity was high at day 60 because of recipient T cells and thymic progenitors that survived. By about two months after transplant, alpha-beta T cells reportedly arose from several hundred graft clones that had expanded. At the one-year point after transplant, T-cell counts and TCRbeta diversity were found to come mostly from T cells that had been newly produced.

The CDR3 totals 16 residues. Trimming removed 5 bases from V and 0 bases from J, with 11 bases in between. Germline V gives CDR1 ENHRY, CDR2 SYGVKD. Preparation of the TCRbeta library involved a method that used unique molecular identifiers. TCRdb re-called the PCR reads with MiXCR, one entry per CDR3 protein. This sample yields nearly 350,000 distinct CDR3 sequences, of which under 20% are seen a single time; around two fifths belongs to the top ten. The rearrangement joins TRBV10-3 to TRBJ2-6; D is unclear. Sequencing used PBMCs, mostly from graft donor cells, obtained 360 days after TCRalphabeta/CD19-depleted stem cell transplant. This TCR derives from a male patient aged 2 to 10 who had a stem cell transplant for acute lymphoblastic leukemia, so the T cells may come from the graft donor. CDR3 in amino acids: CAISRPPRSGANVLTF. CDR3 nucleotide sequence: TGTGCCATCAGTCGACCCCCTCGCTCTGGGGCCAACGTCCTGACTTTC.